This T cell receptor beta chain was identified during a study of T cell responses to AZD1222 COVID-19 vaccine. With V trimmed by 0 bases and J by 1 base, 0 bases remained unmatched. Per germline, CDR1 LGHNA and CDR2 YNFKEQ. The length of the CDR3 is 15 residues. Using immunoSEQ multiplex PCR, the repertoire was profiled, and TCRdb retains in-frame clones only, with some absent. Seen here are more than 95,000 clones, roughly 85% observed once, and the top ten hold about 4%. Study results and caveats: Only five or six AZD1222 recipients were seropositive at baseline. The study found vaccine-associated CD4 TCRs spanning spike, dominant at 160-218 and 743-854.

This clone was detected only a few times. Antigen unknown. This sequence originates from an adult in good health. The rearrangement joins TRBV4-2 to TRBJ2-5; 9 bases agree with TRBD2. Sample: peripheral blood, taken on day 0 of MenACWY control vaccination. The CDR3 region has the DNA TGTGCCAGCAGCCAAGAGCGGGGGGGCCAAGAGACCCAGTACTTC. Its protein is CASSQERGGQETQYF.